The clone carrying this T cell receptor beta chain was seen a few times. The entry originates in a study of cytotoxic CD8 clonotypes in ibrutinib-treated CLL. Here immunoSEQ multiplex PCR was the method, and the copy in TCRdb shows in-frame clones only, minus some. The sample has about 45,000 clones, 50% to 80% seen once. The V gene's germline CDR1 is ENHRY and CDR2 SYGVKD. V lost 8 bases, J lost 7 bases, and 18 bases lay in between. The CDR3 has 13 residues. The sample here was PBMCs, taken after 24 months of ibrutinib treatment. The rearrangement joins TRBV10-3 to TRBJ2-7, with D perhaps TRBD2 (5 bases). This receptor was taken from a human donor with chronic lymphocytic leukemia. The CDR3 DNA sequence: TGTGCCATCGCGTATCGAGCGGAGAGGGAGCAGTACTTC. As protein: CAIAYRAEREQYF.